These 10 T cell receptor beta chains were all obtained from the same sample, sequenced in a study of CD8 T cells in ankylosing spondylitis. Each CDR3 protein is one row after TCRdb ran MiXCR on the 5' RACE reads. This table holds about 130,000 distinct CDR3 sequences, around 9.7% found once. Sequences were obtained from blood, either unsorted or a sorted T cell fraction (not recorded which). The source of these receptors is a male donor with ankylosing spondylitis or in good health (not recorded which).

In this sample, this clonotype turned up many times. The J gene is TRBJ2-2, the V gene TRBV27; 10 bases line up with TRBD1. Germline values: CDR1 MNHEY, CDR2 SMNVEV (reference sequence). CDR3 length: 14 amino acids. V gave up 7 bases and J gave up 6 bases; unmatched junction bases: 5. The DNA of the CDR3 is TGTGCCAGCAATGACAGGGGGCAGTCCGGGGAGCTGTTTTTT. Amino acid sequence: CASNDRGQSGELFF.

This clonotype was counted ten times or more. The J gene is TRBJ1-4, the V gene TRBV20-1; D unresolved. The CDR3 covers 14 residues. CDR1 is DFQATT and CDR2 is SNEGSKA in the germline V gene (reference sequence). Trimming took 1 base from V and 6 from J, leaving 12 bases between them. The CDR3 bases are TGCAGTGCTAGAGTGCCAGTAGCAGATGAAAAACTGTTTTTT. Protein sequence: CSARVPVADEKLFF.

This clonotype has just a few counts. One end of the junction is discordant with germline, which a read error may explain. This chain connects TRBV5-1 to TRBJ2-3; 7 bases agree with TRBD2. The CDR3 covers 15 residues. Per the germline V gene, CDR1 is SGHRS and CDR2 is YFSETQ. CDR3 sequence: CASSLVAGVTYTQYF. The CDR3 DNA sequence: TGCGCCAGCAGTTTGGTGGCGGGAGTCACCTATACGCAGTATTTT.

This clonotype was recorded many times. The chain couples TRBV4-2 to TRBJ2-2; weak D call: TRBD2 (6 bases). Deletions cut 4 bases from V and 1 base from J, with 13 bases between. Germline loops: CDR1 LGHNA, CDR2 YNFKEQ. This CDR3 spans 16 amino acids. CDR3 DNA sequence: TGTGCCAGCAGCCGAAGCCTAGCGATGAACACCGGGGAGCTGTTTTTT. It encodes CASSRSLAMNTGELFF.

This rearrangement joins TRBV5-1 to TRBJ1-3, with D hard to call. Germline CDR1 reads SGHRS; CDR2 reads YFSETQ. The CDR3 sequence is 14 residues long. Deletions cut 0 bases from V and 2 bases from J, with 6 bases between. The DNA of the CDR3 is TGCGCCAGCAGCTTGGAGGGAACTGGAAACACCATATATTTT. Residues: CASSLEGTGNTIYF.

This clonotype was observed many times. The gene calls are TRBV12-3 or TRBV12-4 and TRBJ1-2; D may be TRBD1 (5 bases). The CDR3 contains 14 residues. Trimming shortened V by 6 bases and J by 5 bases, and 16 bases separated the two germline ends. CDR3 residues: CASSPSGGTYGYTF. The CDR3 DNA reads as TGTGCCAGCAGCCCCTCGGGTGGGACTTATGGCTACACCTTC.

This clonotype has a count of ten or more. This sequence joins TRBV6-1 and TRBJ2-7; perhaps D is TRBD1 or TRBD2 (7 bases each). Trimming stripped 2 bases from V and 4 bases from J, with 12 bases between. In germline, CDR1 is MNHNS, CDR2 SASEGT. The CDR3 is made up of 14 amino acids. CDR3 region: CASSERQGGYEQYF. CDR3 DNA sequence: TGTGCCAGCAGTGAAAGACAGGGAGGGTACGAGCAGTACTTC.

V gene TRBV25-1 combines with J gene TRBJ2-1, with D tentatively TRBD1 (6 bases). V shed 5 bases and J shed 5 bases, with 10 bases lying between them. The CDR3 covers 13 residues. Germline V gene data show CDR1 as MGHDK and CDR2 as SYGVNS. The CDR3 reads CASSRQGNNEQFF. The CDR3 DNA follows: TGTGCCAGCAGTAGGCAGGGGAACAATGAGCAGTTCTTC. Variable domain in full (rest from reference TRBV25-1 and TRBJ2-1): EADIYQTPRYLVIGTGKKITLECSQTMGHDKMYWYQQDPGMELHLIHYSYGVNSTEKGDLSSESTVSRIRTEHFPLTLESARPSHTSQYLCASSRQGNNEQFFGPGTRLTVL.

This clonotype was recorded at least ten times. The chain is built from TRBV20-1 and TRBJ2-2; 7 bases align to TRBD2. Germline assignment: CDR1 DFQATT and CDR2 SNEGSKA (reference sequence). This CDR3 is 14 amino acids long. The CDR3 bases are TGCATCATAAAGCGGGATTCGAACACCGGGGAGCTGTTTTTT. Translated: CIIKRDSNTGELFF.

This chain joins TRBV20-1 and TRBJ2-3, with D perhaps TRBD2 (5 bases). The V end lost 2 bases, the J end lost 6 bases, and 15 bases lay between the germline ends. The V gene's germline CDR1 is DFQATT and CDR2 SNEGSKA (reference sequence). CDR3 size: 14 residues. The CDR3 reads CSARWGDARDTQYF. The CDR3 DNA reads as TGCAGTGCTAGATGGGGAGATGCACGGGATACGCAGTATTTT.